This TCR beta chain was documented in a study of OX40 agonist ivuxolimab in advanced cancers. General notes on the study: Ivuxolimab was a fully human IgG2 agonistic monoclonal antibody targeting the costimulatory receptor OX40 (CD134). The paper covers the monotherapy dose-escalation part of the phase I ivuxolimab trial, which included N ≈ 52 patients. Among the roughly 54 dose-escalation patients, approximately 20 had hepatocellular carcinoma, 15 or so melanoma, 9 renal cell carcinoma and 9 head and neck cancer. The point of sequencing TCRbeta in the periphery was to test whether ivuxolimab changed TCR sequence diversity and drove clonal T-cell expansion. Partial responses occurred in three dose-escalation patients: two with cutaneous melanoma and one with hepatocellular carcinoma. A male proportion of around 81% and a mean age of 60 years, ranging from 23 to 79, were recorded for the dose-escalation cohort. Intravenous ivuxolimab was administered to patients every 2 weeks at six dose levels: 0.01, 0.1, 0.3, 1.5, 3 and 10 mg/kg. Patients were allowed to have had prior anti-PD-1, anti-PD-L1 or anti-CTLA-4 therapy, and 40% to 45% of the dose-escalation patients had been treated with checkpoint inhibitors.

A note on this clone: This receptor's antigen is unknown. Base qualities were left out, and no much larger clone turns up one base away.

Broad study findings and their caveats: At doses of 0.1 to 3.0 mg/kg, clonal expansion of both CD4+ and CD8+ T cells in blood was seen between baseline and week 6. Partial responders in the 0.1-3.0 mg/kg groups had among the lowest normalized peripheral clonal expansion, especially among CD8+ T cells. After ivuxolimab, more expanded clones were found on average in CD8+ T cells than in CD4+ T cells. Low levels of normalized T-cell clonal expansion were also seen in some patients who did not respond. The antigen specificity of the peripheral T cells that underwent clonal expansion was not determined.

To sequence the TCRbeta CDR3 region, genomic DNA was isolated from the sorted cells. The immunoSEQ Assay was used to sequence the TCRbeta CDR3 regions. TCRdb took over this immuneACCESS table, retaining in-frame rearrangements with V and J assigned. Such tables are incomplete; in checked studies, under half of the missing clones stem from an unresolved V gene, and the remainder is unexplained. For this sample there are about 98,000 clones; roughly 89% appear just once. The ten biggest clones cover 0.5% of the sample. For CDR1 and CDR2, the germline V gene lists SGHTA and FQGNSA. After removal of 3 bases from V and 6 bases from J, the junction retains 3 bases not matched to a gene. From cysteine to phenylalanine, the CDR3 is 14 amino acids long. The DNA shown is the 42-base CDR3, in frame from base 1. Patients with a history of autoimmune disease or receiving systemic immunosuppression were excluded from the trial. Peripheral blood for TCR sequencing was collected from all dose cohorts at baseline, on cycle 4 day 1, and on cycle 7 day 1. The samples were drawn from a first-in-human, open-label, multicenter phase I dose-escalation trial of ivuxolimab. Adults with locally advanced or metastatic head and neck squamous cell, hepatocellular, melanoma or renal cell carcinoma were enrolled in the trial. CD4+ and CD8+ T cells were sorted separately from peripheral blood before TCR sequencing.

This TCR derives from an adult with an advanced solid tumor such as melanoma, head and neck, liver or kidney cancer. The sequence links TRBV7-2 to TRBJ1-5; 9 central nucleotides agree with TRBD1. The sequences come from CD4+ or CD8+ T cells sorted from blood, collected in a trial of the OX40 agonist ivuxolimab. The CDR3 amino acid sequence is: CASSLDRGRQPQHF. The DNA sequence is as follows: TGTGCCAGCAGCTTGGACAGGGGTCGTCAGCCCCAGCATTTT.